The present entry profiles one TCR beta chain with its context. The antigen is unknown. MiXCR, applied by TCRdb to the 5' RACE reads, yields one record per CDR3 protein. The sample includes roughly 700,000 distinct CDR3 sequences, roughly 19% of them seen just once. Trimming at V came to 5 bases and at J to 9 bases, leaving 11 bases not matched to a gene. The germline V gene has CDR1 ENHRY and CDR2 SYGVKD. The CDR3 runs to 15 residues. These data come from a study of CD8 T cells in ankylosing spondylitis. The study, taken as a whole, reports: Clones linked to disease, bearing a CD8+ phenotype, were relatively rare in peripheral blood. A motif in TCR beta, a set of 8 or 9 highly homologous variants, appeared characteristic of ankylosing spondylitis blood.

This clonotype originated in a male donor with ankylosing spondylitis. The chain is built from TRBV10-3 and TRBJ2-1; 9 bases line up with TRBD1. The material sequenced was blood, either unsorted or a sorted T cell fraction (not recorded which). The chain's CDR3 is CAISMRQGDLGEQFF. CDR3 DNA sequence: TGTGCCATCAGTATGCGACAGGGGGACCTTGGTGAGCAGTTCTTC.